A single sample is the source of the 21 T cell receptor beta chains below, sequenced in a study of blood T cell repertoires in COVID-19. The repertoire was sequenced with immunoSEQ multiplex PCR; TCRdb's copy has only in-frame clones and lacks some. Of fewer than 200,000 clones in the sample, over 85% were seen once. Sequenced sample: peripheral blood. The receptors come from a woman between 50 and 59 years old with acute or convalescent COVID-19.

This chain joins TRBV5-5 and TRBJ1-2; 8 bases are a match to TRBD1. V lost 4 bases, J lost 6 bases, and 5 bases stayed unmatched. Germline CDR1 SGHKS, CDR2 YYEKEE (reference sequence). This CDR3 has 13 residues. CDR3 nucleotide sequence: TGTGCCAGCAGCACGGACAGGGAGAATGGCTACACCTTC. It yields the protein CASSTDRENGYTF.

V usage is TRBV7-9 and J usage is TRBJ2-7; TRBD2 might be the D (5 bases). The germline V and J ends were trimmed by 6 bases and 6 bases, with 18 bases remaining between them. The CDR3 has 14 residues. CDR1 is SEHNR and CDR2 is FQNEAQ in the germline V gene (reference sequence). The CDR3 is CASSSSSEVLEQYF. As DNA, the CDR3 is TGTGCCAGCAGTTCCTCCTCGGAGGTCCTCGAGCAGTACTTC. Full variable domain (missing parts from reference TRBV7-9 and TRBJ2-7): DTGVSQNPRHKITKRGQNVTFRCDPISEHNRLYWYRQTLGQGPEFLTYFQNEAQLEKSRLLSDRFSAERPKGSFSTLEIQRTEQGDSAMYLCASSSSSEVLEQYFGPGTRLTVT.

The V gene is TRBV19, the J gene TRBJ1-6; tentatively, D is TRBD1 (5 bases). Germline V gene lookup returns CDR1 LNHDA and CDR2 SQIVND (reference sequence). The V gene lost 4 bases and the J gene lost 10 bases, with 11 bases spanning the gap. The CDR3 consists of 13 residues. The CDR3 sequence: CASSKARGSPLHF. The CDR3 nucleotides read TGTGCCAGTAGTAAGGCGCGGGGGTCACCCCTCCACTTT.

The chain combines TRBV4-2 with TRBJ2-3, with 11 nucleotides matching TRBD2. V lost 0 bases, J lost 7 bases, and 15 bases stayed unmatched. The CDR3 is made up of 19 amino acids. Germline V gene sequence: CDR1 LGHNA, CDR2 YNFKEQ. CDR3 DNA: TGTGCCAGCAGCCAAGAGGTTTTAGGGACTAGCGGTCGTGGGAATACGCAGTATTTT. Its protein is CASSQEVLGTSGRGNTQYF.

The chain carries TRBV7-2 and TRBJ1-5; TRBD1 matches at 7 bases. CDR1 and CDR2 (germline): SGHTA, FQGNSA. V was clipped by 5 bases and J by 7 bases; unmatched bases: 11. This CDR3 region has 15 residues. The CDR3 protein is CASSVDRQIGQPQHF. The CDR3 region has the DNA TGTGCCAGCAGCGTGGACAGGCAAATCGGCCAGCCCCAGCATTTT.

This rearrangement joins TRBV19 to TRBJ2-3, with D perhaps matching TRBD1 (5 bases). The CDR3 runs 16 residues. The germline gives CDR1 LNHDA, CDR2 SQIVND (reference sequence). Trimming cost V 4 bases and J 0 bases, with 14 bases left between them. Here the CDR3 reads CASSNKGASSTDTQYF. The CDR3 region has the DNA TGTGCCAGTAGTAATAAAGGGGCCTCTAGCACAGATACGCAGTATTTT.

V usage is TRBV2 and J usage is TRBJ1-6; 9 nucleotides match TRBD1. CDR3 length equals 16 residues. Germline loops: CDR1 SNHLY, CDR2 FYNNEI. Trimming removed 8 bases from V and 9 bases from J; junction bases left unmatched: 14. The CDR3 DNA reads TGTGCCAGCTTAATTAGTTTAGGACAGGGGCCTTCACCCCTCCACTTT. This codes for CASLISLGQGPSPLHF. Together with reference TRBV2 and TRBJ1-6, the CDR3 gives the full variable domain: EPEVTQTPSHQVTQMGQEVILRCVPISNHLYFYWYRQILGQKVEFLVSFYNNEISEKSEIFDDQFSVERPDGSNFTLKIRSTKLEDSAMYFCASLISLGQGPSPLHFGNGTRLTVT.

This chain uses TRBV7-2 with TRBJ2-7; 13 nucleotides agree with TRBD2. J lost 6 bases, V lost 4 bases, and 6 bases had no gene match. CDR3 length: 15 amino acids. Germline assignment: CDR1 SGHTA and CDR2 FQGNSA. The CDR3 DNA follows: TGTGCCAGCAGCTCACTAGCGGGAGGGCCGGGCGAGCAGTACTTC. Translating gives CASSSLAGGPGEQYF. The full variable domain, in which reference TRBV7-2 and TRBJ2-7 provide the parts outside the CDR3, is GAGVSQSPSNKVTEKGKDVELRCDPISGHTALYWYRQSLGQGLEFLIYFQGNSAPDKSGLPSDRFSAERTGGSVSTLTIQRTQQEDSAVYLCASSSLAGGPGEQYFGPGTRLTVT.

The V gene is TRBV7-6, the J gene TRBJ1-2; 9 nucleotides match TRBD1. CDR1 and CDR2 from the germline V gene are SGHVS and FNYEAQ. The CDR3 covers 16 residues. Trimming at V came to 1 base and at J to 7 bases, leaving 10 bases not matched to a gene. The CDR3 sequence: CASSLDTGTGLGGYTF. The CDR3, as DNA: TGTGCCAGCAGCTTAGACACCGGGACAGGGCTTGGTGGCTACACCTTC.

The V gene is TRBV6-5, the J gene TRBJ1-2, with 10 nucleotides matching TRBD1. CDR3 size: 13 residues. Losses at the gene ends were 4 bases for V and 5 bases for J; bases not matched to a gene: 1. Germline CDR1 reads MNHEY; CDR2 reads SVGAGI. CDR3 nucleotides: TGTGCCAGCAGTTCGGGACAGGGGTATGGCTACACCTTC. It is translated as CASSSGQGYGYTF.

This clone was found a few times. The rearrangement joins TRBV10-3 to TRBJ1-2, with D hard to call. There are 14 residues in the CDR3. Between the trimmed V and J ends, which lost 3 bases and 8 bases, there was a span of 16 bases. Germline loops: CDR1 ENHRY, CDR2 SYGVKD. The CDR3 DNA sequence: TGTGCCATCAGTGAAAATGGCGGCTTCCAGGGCTACACCTTC. It yields the protein CAISENGGFQGYTF.

This sequence joins TRBV7-9 and TRBJ2-5; 9 nucleotides align to TRBD2. V lost 11 bases to trimming and J lost 6 bases; unmatched junction nucleotides: 10. CDR1 SEHNR and CDR2 FQNEAQ come from the germline V gene (reference sequence). The CDR3 contains 13 residues. The CDR3 DNA sequence: TGTGCCGCTTGCGGGGGGGCCTTGAAGACCCAGTACTTC. Its protein is CAACGGALKTQYF.

This chain joins TRBV2 and TRBJ1-4; 8 nucleotides line up with TRBD1. The CDR3 loop spans 15 amino acids. Unmatched junction bases numbered 11, after V lost 6 bases and J lost 8 bases. CDR1 and CDR2 from the germline V gene are SNHLY and FYNNEI. Written as DNA, the CDR3 is TGTGCCAGCAGGGGTCAGGGGGCAGTCAGCGAAAAACTGTTTTTT. Translating it yields CASRGQGAVSEKLFF.

The rearrangement links TRBV30 to TRBJ2-3; maybe TRBD2 (5 bases). Germline assignment: CDR1 GTSNPN and CDR2 SVGIG (reference sequence). V lost 7 bases, J lost 6 bases, and 20 bases lay in between. The CDR3 is 14 amino acids. The CDR3 nucleotides are TGTGCCTCCCAGTGGCGGGCTAGCAGGGATACGCAGTATTTT. The encoded protein is CASQWRASRDTQYF.

Only one count was recorded for this clone. The chain recombines TRBV27 with TRBJ2-7; D might be TRBD2 (5 bases). Germline assignment: CDR1 MNHEY and CDR2 SMNVEV (reference sequence). The CDR3 is made up of 12 amino acids. The V end was cut by 8 bases, the J end by 5 bases, with 13 bases between. In DNA form, the CDR3 reads TGTGCCAGCTTTAGTGGGGAGCACGAGCAGTACTTC. This codes for CASFSGEHEQYF.

V and J are TRBV12-3 or TRBV12-4 and TRBJ1-6; D is uncertain. The CDR3 runs 12 residues. Trimming removed 6 bases from V and 12 bases from J, with 12 bases in between. CDR3 sequence (DNA): TGTGCCAGCAGCTTACTGGCGGGACCCCTCCACTTT. Translation gives CASSLLAGPLHF.

For the CDR3, the DNA is TGTGCCAGCAGCTTATACAGGGAGGGAAACACTGAAGCTTTCTTT. Amino acids: CASSLYREGNTEAFF. The chain has TRBV9 and TRBJ1-1; D perhaps matches TRBD1 (6 bases). The V and J ends lost 4 bases and 2 bases respectively, with 15 bases between them. The CDR3 is made up of 15 amino acids. Looked up from germline, CDR1 is SGDLS and CDR2 is YYNGEE.

V is TRBV7-3 and J is TRBJ2-7; D is possibly TRBD1 (5 bases). Between the trimmed V and J ends, which lost 5 bases and 0 bases, there was a span of 17 bases. The germline V gene encodes CDR1 SGHTA and CDR2 FQGTGA. This CDR3 has 16 residues. This CDR3 reads CASSPGAARSSYEQYF. The DNA of the CDR3 is TGTGCCAGCAGCCCTGGGGCAGCGAGGAGCTCCTACGAGCAGTACTTC.

The V and J genes are TRBV7-6 and TRBJ2-1; weak D call: TRBD2 (5 bases). The V end lost 5 bases, the J end lost 11 bases, and 10 bases lay between the germline ends. Germline V lookup: CDR1 SGHVS, CDR2 FNYEAQ. This CDR3 contains 11 residues. The CDR3 region is CASSPGKQQFF. CDR3 coding DNA: TGTGCCAGCAGCCCCGGGAAACAGCAGTTCTTC.

V and J are TRBV3-1 (or the pseudogene TRBV3-2) and TRBJ1-1; 7 bases line up with TRBD1. Unmatched junction bases numbered 9, after V lost 1 base and J lost 4 bases. Looked up from germline, CDR1 is LGHDT and CDR2 is YNNKEL (reference sequence). The CDR3 is 16 residues long. The CDR3 DNA follows: TGTGCCAGCAGCCAAGGAGGGGACAGCGTGGGCACTGAAGCTTTCTTT. Amino acids: CASSQGGDSVGTEAFF.

The V gene is TRBV27, the J gene TRBJ1-4; possible D gene TRBD1, 6 bases. The CDR3 is 15 residues long. Germline V lookup: CDR1 MNHEY, CDR2 SMNVEV (reference sequence). V lost 2 bases, J lost 5 bases, and 12 bases lay in between. DNA for the CDR3: TGTGCCAGCAGTTTAGAGGGACACACGAATGAAAAACTGTTTTTT. It specifies CASSLEGHTNEKLFF.